These T cell receptor beta chains were read from a single sample in a study of cytomegalovirus exposure and HLA in healthy donors. The method was immunoSEQ multiplex PCR; TCRdb's version includes in-frame clones alone and lacks a portion of them. The sample lists 130,000 to 150,000 clones; 65% to 85% were seen once. Sequencing input: PBMCs. The receptors shown here come from a woman aged 40 to 50 in good health and CMV-seropositive. Both conserved end residues are part of each CDR3. The order of the fields is CDR3 DNA, CDR3 protein, V gene, J gene, D gene, clone size. The D gene is left open where the match is weak. Clone size is shown for a subset of rows, as once, few, many or a class of expanded clone.

TGTGCCAGCAGCCCAGGCCGGGACATCGCTGAAAAACTGTTTTTT	CASSPGRDIAEKLFF	TRBV7-6	TRBJ1-4	NA	NA
TGTGCCTGTCGCCCCCGGGGCACCGGGGAGCTGTTTTTT	CACRPRGTGELFF	TRBV19	TRBJ2-2	NA	NA
TGTGCCAGCAATACACGGGGGGGCAATGAGCAGTTCTTC	CASNTRGGNEQFF	TRBV6-1	TRBJ2-1	TRBD2	NA
TGTGCCAGCAGCTCGACAGCGAGTTCACCCCTCCACTTT	CASSSTASSPLHF	TRBV7-3	TRBJ1-6	NA	NA
TGTGCCAGCTCTCGGGGACTCCGTTCTAATGAACGAGGCGGGGGGGCCCCAGATACGCAGTATTTT	CASSRGLRSNERGGGAPDTQYF	TRBV19	TRBJ2-3	TRBD2	NA
TGTGCCAGCAGTTACTCTTTGGACAGCTCCTACGAGCAGTACTTC	CASSYSLDSSYEQYF	TRBV6-5	TRBJ2-7	NA	NA
TGTGCCAGCAGCCCCGGGACATCCCGAGCCCCCGAGCAGTACTTC	CASSPGTSRAPEQYF	TRBV28	TRBJ2-7	NA	NA
TGTGCCAGCAGCCCGGAGGGGACAGGGGGCCAGGAACTGTTTTTT	CASSPEGTGGQELFF	TRBV5-5	TRBJ1-4	TRBD1	NA
TGCGCCAGCAGCCAAGTTGACAGGGAATCGGGAGAGCAGTACTTC	CASSQVDRESGEQYF	TRBV4-1	TRBJ2-5	NA	NA
TGTGCCAGCAGCTCCAACAGGGGCTATGGCTACACCTTC	CASSSNRGYGYTF	TRBV28	TRBJ1-2	TRBD1	NA
TGCGCCAGCAGCTTTGTAGCGGGTAATGAGCAGTTCTTC	CASSFVAGNEQFF	TRBV5-1	TRBJ2-1	TRBD2	once
TGTGCCAGCAGCTCCCGACTAGCCCCAGATACGCAGTATTTT	CASSSRLAPDTQYF	TRBV13	TRBJ2-3	TRBD2	NA
TGTGCCACCGGTTCCCTAGCGGGGGGCCGTCATCACTCCTACAATGAGCAGTTCTTC	CATGSLAGGRHHSYNEQFF	TRBV15	TRBJ2-1	TRBD2	NA
TGCGCCAGCAGACCACTAGGACAGGGGTCAGATACGCAGTATTTT	CASRPLGQGSDTQYF	TRBV5-1	TRBJ2-3	TRBD1	NA
TGTGCTAGTGGTCCCGGACTAACGAACACTGAAGCTTTCTTT	CASGPGLTNTEAFF	TRBV12-5	TRBJ1-1	NA	few
TGCGCCAGCAGCTTCCAGGGGAGGGGCGGGGAGCTGTTTTTT	CASSFQGRGGELFF	TRBV5-1	TRBJ2-2	NA	NA
TGTGCCAGCAGATCCATGGGGACGGGAGAGGGCGGCTACACCTTC	CASRSMGTGEGGYTF	TRBV5-5	TRBJ1-2	NA	once
TGTGCCAGCAGCGTAGGCGCGGGGGGGTACCAAGAGACCCAGTACTTC	CASSVGAGGYQETQYF	TRBV9	TRBJ2-5	TRBD2	NA
TGTGCCAGCACTCAAGGGGAAGACAGTTACACCGGGGAGCTGTTTTTT	CASTQGEDSYTGELFF	TRBV21-1	TRBJ2-2	NA	NA
TGTGCCAGCAGCGTGGGAGGGGGACCCGCCTACAATGAGCAGTTCTTC	CASSVGGGPAYNEQFF	TRBV9	TRBJ2-1	NA	NA
TGTGCCAGTAGTATAGATACCGGGAGGAACACTGAAGCTTTCTTT	CASSIDTGRNTEAFF	TRBV19	TRBJ1-1	NA	NA
TGCAGCGTTGAAGATCTGGGACAGGGAGGTGGCTATGGCTACACCTTC	CSVEDLGQGGGYGYTF	TRBV29-1	TRBJ1-2	TRBD1	NA
TGTGCCAGCAGCTCCGCGATAATGACAGGGATCTTGCCTGATACGCAGTATTTT	CASSSAIMTGILPDTQYF	TRBV5-6	TRBJ2-3	TRBD1	NA
TGTGCCAGCCGACGAGGCGGCTCTACCCAATCAACGCGGGAGGGGGAGCTGTTTTTT	CASRRGGSTQSTREGELFF	TRBV2	TRBJ2-2	TRBD2	NA
TGTGCCAGCACCGTTGACAAGACCTATGGCTACACCTTC	CASTVDKTYGYTF	TRBV28	TRBJ1-2	NA	NA
TGCGCCAGCAGTGAGTCGGCAGGGGGCTATGGCTACACCTTC	CASSESAGGYGYTF	TRBV10-2	TRBJ1-2	TRBD1	NA
TGTGCCAGCAGCCACCGGGAGTTTCAAGAGACCCAGTACTTC	CASSHREFQETQYF	TRBV21-1	TRBJ2-5	NA	NA
TGTGCCAGCAGTCCTACAGGGCACTCCTTCCGATATAGCAATCAGCCCCAGCATTTT	CASSPTGHSFRYSNQPQHF	TRBV28	TRBJ1-5	NA	NA
TGCGCCAGCAGCGCGAAGACTTTCTCTGGAAACACCATATATTTT	CASSAKTFSGNTIYF	TRBV10-1	TRBJ1-3	NA	NA
TGTGCCACCAGCAGAGTAACAGGGGCGGATGGCTACACCTTC	CATSRVTGADGYTF	TRBV15	TRBJ1-2	TRBD1	NA
TGTGCCAGCAGCCCTAGACAGGGCCCCCTCACTGAAGCTTTCTTT	CASSPRQGPLTEAFF	TRBV4-2	TRBJ1-1	TRBD1	NA
TGTGCCACCAGCCCCGTCCCGGGACAGGGAAGGGGGTCTGGAAACACCATATATTTT	CATSPVPGQGRGSGNTIYF	TRBV15	TRBJ1-3	TRBD1	NA
TGTGCCAGCAGACAGTTCGCGAACACCGGGGAGCTGTTTTTT	CASRQFANTGELFF	TRBV6-4	TRBJ2-2	NA	once
TGTGCCAGCAGCTCCCGGGAGAGCGCCTATGGCTACACCTTC	CASSSRESAYGYTF	TRBV7-2	TRBJ1-2	NA	NA
TGTGCCAGCAGACCGGGACAGGGCACTGAAGCTTTCTTT	CASRPGQGTEAFF	TRBV6-6	TRBJ1-1	TRBD1	NA
TGCGCCAGCAGCCAAGACGTGGGGACTGTGAGCTCCTACGAGCAGTACTTC	CASSQDVGTVSSYEQYF	TRBV4-1	TRBJ2-7	NA	NA
TGTGCCAGCAGCTCCACGGGACAGCCCTACAATGAGCAGTTCTTC	CASSSTGQPYNEQFF	TRBV9	TRBJ2-1	TRBD1	NA
TGTGCCAGCAGTTCAATGACTTTCCCGGGAAACACCATATATTTT	CASSSMTFPGNTIYF	TRBV27	TRBJ1-3	NA	NA
TGTGCCAGCAGTGGCGGACAGACGAACACCGGGGAGCTGTTTTTT	CASSGGQTNTGELFF	TRBV6-1	TRBJ2-2	NA	NA
TGTGCCTGCGGGACGGATGCCTACGAGCAGTACTTC	CACGTDAYEQYF	TRBV28	TRBJ2-7	NA	NA
TGTGCCAGCAGCTTATCCGGGACAGGTCAGCCCCAGCATTTT	CASSLSGTGQPQHF	TRBV7-6	TRBJ1-5	TRBD1	once
TGTGCCAGCAGCTTAGGTTTTGCGGACCGGGGGACCCAGTACTTC	CASSLGFADRGTQYF	TRBV11-2	TRBJ2-5	NA	NA
TGTGCCAGCAGCCCCGTGTATCGTAATGAAGCTTTCTTT	CASSPVYRNEAFF	TRBV9	TRBJ1-1	NA	NA
TGTGCCAGCAGTGAAGACAGGGTCTGGGGCTACACCTTC	CASSEDRVWGYTF	TRBV6-1	TRBJ1-2	NA	NA
TGTGCCATCAGTGACAGAAACTATGGCTACACCTTC	CAISDRNYGYTF	TRBV10-3	TRBJ1-2	NA	once
TGCGCCAGCAGCCAGGCCGGACAGGGCATTCAGCCCCAGCATTTT	CASSQAGQGIQPQHF	TRBV4-1	TRBJ1-5	TRBD1	NA